This is a list of T cell receptor beta chains from one sample in a study of blood T cell repertoires in COVID-19. The method was immunoSEQ multiplex PCR; TCRdb's version includes in-frame clones alone and lacks a portion of them. The table has nearly 250,000 clones, about 83% seen once. The sequencing sample was made of peripheral blood. Receptors were obtained from a woman of 80 years or more with COVID-19, enrolled during active disease. Each CDR3 is given with its conserved first and last residue. The D gene is left open where the match is weak. Only some rows state a clone size, as once, few, many or a class for expanded clones.

d_gene,j_gene,abundance,v_gene,CDR3aa,CDR3nt
TRBD1,TRBJ2-3,NA,TRBV27,CASSSHDRGSDTQYF,TGTGCCAGCAGTTCCCATGACAGGGGGTCAGATACGCAGTATTTT
TRBD1,TRBJ1-2,NA,TRBV29-1,CSVAQGDLGYTF,TGCAGCGTTGCGCAGGGGGATCTTGGCTACACCTTC
NA,TRBJ2-5,NA,TRBV28,CASSWAKETQYF,TGTGCCAGCAGCTGGGCCAAAGAGACCCAGTACTTC
TRBD1,TRBJ1-3,few,TRBV28,CASSLGDRAGGNTIYF,TGTGCCAGCAGTTTAGGGGACAGGGCCGGTGGAAACACCATATATTTT
NA,TRBJ2-7,once,TRBV2,CASSSHGFNYEQYF,TGTGCCAGCAGCTCTCATGGCTTTAACTACGAGCAGTACTTC
TRBD1,TRBJ2-7,NA,TRBV5-4,CASSSPDPGQGSYEQYF,TGTGCCAGCAGCTCTCCTGACCCGGGACAGGGTTCCTACGAGCAGTACTTC
NA,TRBJ2-7,NA,TRBV7-3,CASSLSGGVGYEQYF,TGTGCCAGCAGCTTATCCGGCGGGGTAGGCTACGAGCAGTACTTC
NA,TRBJ1-4,NA,TRBV29-1,CSVEGTGGKLFF,TGCAGCGTTGAGGGAACTGGAGGAAAACTGTTTTTT
TRBD2,TRBJ2-5,NA,TRBV24-1,CATSEGTSGQETQYF,TGTGCCACCAGTGAGGGGACTAGCGGGCAAGAGACCCAGTACTTC
TRBD2,TRBJ2-7,few,TRBV6-5,CASSYTAGGTYEQYF,TGTGCCAGCAGTTATACAGCGGGGGGGACCTACGAGCAGTACTTC
NA,TRBJ1-5,NA,TRBV30,CAWSPPFSNQPQHF,TGTGCCTGGAGTCCCCCTTTCAGCAATCAGCCCCAGCATTTT
TRBD1,TRBJ2-7,NA,TRBV30,CAWSFQGTGLSYEQYF,TGTGCCTGGAGTTTTCAGGGGACAGGGTTGAGCTACGAGCAGTACTTC
NA,TRBJ1-2,NA,TRBV3-1/TRBV3-2,CASRPTGNYGYTF,TGTGCCAGCAGACCTACAGGGAACTATGGCTACACCTTC
NA,TRBJ1-6,few,TRBV28,CASSLEVGSLHF,TGTGCCAGCAGTTTAGAGGTCGGGTCCCTCCACTTT
NA,TRBJ2-1,NA,TRBV12-3/TRBV12-4,CASSFSGNEQFF,TGTGCCAGCAGCTTTAGCGGCAATGAGCAGTTCTTC
NA,TRBJ1-1,few,TRBV7-9,CASSLVEAFF,TGTGCCAGCAGCTTAGTTGAGGCTTTCTTT
NA,TRBJ1-2,NA,TRBV12-3/TRBV12-4,CASSSQGYGYTF,TGTGCCAGCAGTTCACAGGGTTATGGCTACACCTTC
TRBD1,TRBJ1-3,NA,TRBV28,CASTPPGGPGNTIYF,TGTGCCAGCACCCCCCCAGGGGGGCCTGGAAACACCATATATTTT